This T cell receptor beta chain appears in the sequencing data of a study of regulatory T cells in long-lasting Graves disease. Arm-PCR of CDR3 regions with iRepertoire HTBI primers generated TCR beta libraries. MiXCR was run by TCRdb on the multiplex PCR reads, yielding one entry per CDR3 protein. The data show about 330,000 distinct CDR3 sequences, with about 17% seen just once and just over 20% held by the top ten. Looked up from germline, CDR1 is LGHDT and CDR2 is YNNKEL (reference sequence). CDR3 length: 18 amino acids. Unmatched junction bases numbered 17, after V lost 0 bases and J lost 17 bases. Time point of the sample: newly diagnosed GD, antithyroid drugs for less than 3 months. Following extraction of RNA from PBMCs, that RNA was used to make the TCR library. These data were also reused for a study on T cells in Graves' hyperthyroidism and ophthalmopathy.

Sequenced material: peripheral blood mononuclear cells (PBMCs), taken at new diagnosis, from a patient treated with antithyroid drugs. The V call is TRBV3-1, the J call TRBJ1-6, with 12 bases fitting TRBD1. The origin of this receptor is a woman aged 18-29 years with Graves disease. The CDR3 protein is CASSQDILRDRGPRAIHF. The CDR3 region has the DNA TGTGCCAGCAGCCAAGATATTTTGCGGGACAGGGGGCCTAGGGCCATCCACTTT.